One and the same sample provided the 29 T cell receptor beta chains below, sequenced in a study of T cells expressing NK-cell markers. TCRdb derives one entry per CDR3 protein from the 5' RACE reads, leaving out DNA. The table lists some 300,000 distinct CDR3 sequences. The specimen was blood T cells: a sorted CD56 or NKG2C T cell subset, CD4+ or CD8+ T cells, or bulk PBMC T cells (not recorded which). The source is a man between 18 and 29 years old in good health.

The rearrangement links TRBV10-2 to TRBJ2-7; the TCRdb call, TRBD2, lacks DNA for checking. There are 14 residues in the CDR3. Germline CDR1 and CDR2: WSHSY and SAAADI. The CDR3 sequence: CASSFSSQAYEQYF.

The CDR3 sequence: CASSLEISGRVYNEQFF. V and J are TRBV12-3 or TRBV12-4 and TRBJ2-1; with no DNA, the TCRdb D assignment of TRBD2 cannot be verified. The CDR3 has 17 amino acids.

V is TRBV20-1 and J is TRBJ2-1; TCRdb calls TRBD2, which cannot be checked without DNA. CDR1 is DFQATT, CDR2 SNEGSKA, per germline (reference sequence). This CDR3 is 15 amino acids long. CDR3 sequence reads: CSASRIGTLGNEQFF.

This chain joins TRBV5-4 and TRBJ1-4. The CDR3 has 14 residues. Germline CDR1 SGHNT, CDR2 YYREEE (reference sequence). CDR3 loop: CASSSGPSNEKLFF. Full variable domain (remainder filled in from reference TRBV5-4 and TRBJ1-4): ETGVTQSPTHLIKTRGQQVTLRCSSQSGHNTVSWYQQALGQGPQFIFQYYREEENGRGNFPPRFSGLQFPNYSSELNVNALELDDSALYLCASSSGPSNEKLFFGSGTQLSVL.

V and J are TRBV7-6 and TRBJ2-5; the D call from TCRdb, TRBD1, cannot be confirmed without DNA. The CDR3 length is 16 residues. Germline CDR1 reads SGHVS; CDR2 reads FNYEAQ. Here the CDR3 reads CASSPSGGGSVKTQYF.

CDR3 in amino acids: CSARDSHRGNQPQHF. The chain links TRBV20-1 to TRBJ1-5; absent DNA, TCRdb's TRBD1 call cannot be checked. Germline values: CDR1 DFQATT, CDR2 SNEGSKA (reference sequence). The length of the CDR3 is 15 residues.

This chain joins TRBV11-1 and TRBJ2-1; TCRdb's D call of TRBD2 is untestable without DNA. This CDR3 contains 15 residues. Germline lookup yields CDR1 SGHAT and CDR2 FQDESV (reference sequence). CDR3 protein: CASSFGTSDSHEQFF.

The chain carries TRBV9 and TRBJ2-5; TCRdb's D call, TRBD2, is unchecked because there is no DNA. CDR1 is SGDLS, CDR2 YYNGEE, per germline. The CDR3 is 16 amino acids. CDR3 sequence: CASSGRTTGTQETQYF.

V gene TRBV18 combines with J gene TRBJ2-3; TCRdb calls TRBD2, which cannot be checked without DNA. Germline V gene data show CDR1 as KGHSH and CDR2 as LQKENI. This CDR3 is built from 16 residues. The CDR3 region is CASSPLAGGTTDTQYF.

The rearrangement joins TRBV12-3 or TRBV12-4 to TRBJ2-7; without DNA, the TCRdb call of TRBD1 cannot be checked. The CDR3 totals 15 residues. The CDR3 here is CAPVGYVGANLEQYF.

V gene TRBV12-3 or TRBV12-4 combines with J gene TRBJ2-1; TCRdb's D gene call, TRBD1, goes unchecked for lack of DNA. The CDR3 is 14 amino acids. CDR3 sequence reads: CASSPGQAYNEQFF.

The chain links TRBV12-3 or TRBV12-4 to TRBJ2-3. This CDR3 has 15 amino acids. CDR3 in amino acids: CASSSAGFSTDTQYF.

The chain carries TRBV7-9 and TRBJ2-1; lacking DNA, the TRBD2 call made by TCRdb goes unchecked. The CDR3 is made up of 13 amino acids. The germline gives CDR1 SEHNR, CDR2 FQNEAQ (reference sequence). Here the CDR3 reads CASSSLGLAGDFF.

This chain links TRBV7-2 with TRBJ2-1; without DNA, the TCRdb call of TRBD1 cannot be checked. The germline V gene encodes CDR1 SGHTA and CDR2 FQGNSA. This CDR3 contains 16 residues. The CDR3 reads CASSLFPAGLYNEQFF.

The chain couples TRBV5-6 to TRBJ2-7; TCRdb gives TRBD2 as the D gene, but with no DNA this cannot be confirmed. Germline CDR1 and CDR2: SGHDT and YYEEEE. The CDR3 spans 15 residues. CDR3 protein: CASSLGQGFSYEQYF.

This chain joins TRBV20-1 and TRBJ2-3; TCRdb designates TRBD2, a call that cannot be tested without DNA. Germline V CDR1 and CDR2: DFQATT, SNEGSKA (reference sequence). There are 16 residues in the CDR3. CDR3 protein: CSASGTSGSGADTQYF.

V and J are TRBV28 and TRBJ2-5; TCRdb indicates TRBD1, and absent DNA this call remains unverified. This CDR3 is 13 amino acids long. CDR1 is MDHEN, CDR2 SYDVKM, per germline. The CDR3 spells CASEQGGVETQYF.

This rearrangement joins TRBV7-9 to TRBJ2-1. Germline V CDR1 and CDR2: SEHNR, FQNEAQ (reference sequence). The CDR3 covers 15 residues. This chain's CDR3 is CASSSRAGMDNEQFF. Complete variable domain (other parts from reference TRBV7-9 and TRBJ2-1): DTGVSQNPRHKITKRGQNVTFRCDPISEHNRLYWYRQTLGQGPEFLTYFQNEAQLEKSRLLSDRFSAERPKGSFSTLEIQRTEQGDSAMYLCASSSRAGMDNEQFFGPGTRLTVL.

The gene calls are TRBV7-9 and TRBJ2-1; TCRdb reports TRBD1, a call that lacks DNA to check it against. CDR1 is SEHNR and CDR2 is FQNEAQ in the germline V gene (reference sequence). CDR3 length: 16 residues. CDR3 region: CASSLIGRGLMDEQFF.

This chain joins TRBV5-1 and TRBJ2-3; the TCRdb call, TRBD2, lacks DNA for checking. Per the germline V gene, CDR1 is SGHRS and CDR2 is YFSETQ. CDR3 length: 16 amino acids. CDR3 in amino acids: CASSWRTSSGTDTQYF.

The chain joins TRBV15 to TRBJ2-3; the TCRdb call, TRBD1, lacks DNA for checking. Germline V lookup: CDR1 LNHNV, CDR2 YYDKDF (reference sequence). The length of the CDR3 is 16 residues. CDR3 loop: CATSRKPGQGKYTQYF.

The chain uses TRBV28 and TRBJ2-1; the TRBD1 assignment by TCRdb is unverifiable without DNA. The CDR3 has 13 residues. Germline V gene lookup returns CDR1 MDHEN and CDR2 SYDVKM. The CDR3 region is CASSKDRVDEQFF.

The chain recombines TRBV20-1 with TRBJ1-3; TCRdb returns TRBD1, unconfirmable since there is no DNA. This CDR3 spans 14 amino acids. Germline loops: CDR1 DFQATT, CDR2 SNEGSKA (reference sequence). CDR3 in amino acids: CSARDDRGINTIYF.

This chain uses TRBV28 with TRBJ2-1; absent DNA, TCRdb's TRBD2 call cannot be checked. Germline V CDR1 and CDR2: MDHEN, SYDVKM. The length of the CDR3 is 16 residues. The CDR3 sequence is CASSWSGRAFYNEQFF.

This chain links TRBV30 with TRBJ1-2; TCRdb reports TRBD1, a call that lacks DNA to check it against. Germline CDR1 and CDR2: GTSNPN and SVGIG (reference sequence). This CDR3 has 13 amino acids. The CDR3 here is CASTRGGGYGYTF.

The V call is TRBV12-3 or TRBV12-4, the J call TRBJ1-3; TCRdb returns TRBD1, unconfirmable since there is no DNA. CDR3 size: 15 residues. The CDR3: CASTETGNSGNTIYF.

The J gene is TRBJ2-5, the V gene TRBV15. Per the germline V gene, CDR1 is LNHNV and CDR2 is YYDKDF (reference sequence). The CDR3 consists of 14 residues. CDR3 sequence reads: CATSRLLVEETQYF.

The chain recombines TRBV5-1 with TRBJ1-1. Germline V gives CDR1 SGHRS, CDR2 YFSETQ. The CDR3 sequence is 14 residues long. This CDR3 is CASSPTIRGTEAFF.

The chain recombines TRBV29-1 with TRBJ2-3. Germline CDR1 is SQVTM and CDR2 is ANQGSEA. The CDR3 totals 11 residues. CDR3: CSVDSTDTQYF.